This T cell receptor beta chain originates from a study of response to subunit inactivated influenza vaccine. Via MiXCR, TCRdb re-called the RT-PCR reads, giving one row per CDR3 protein. The data contain approximately 700,000 distinct CDR3 sequences, approximately 14% of them singletons. CDR1 MDHEN and CDR2 SYDVKM come from the germline V gene. V was cut by 6 bases and J by 4 bases, with 7 bases left in between. The CDR3 extends over 12 amino acids. Regarding this clonotype: Its antigen is as yet unknown.

Findings and caveats of the study: The study's authors posited that every seasonal influenza vaccination enlists few new T cells.

The sequencing used PBMCs from blood, collected 14 to 15 days before vaccination. This chain uses TRBV28 with TRBJ1-5; possible D gene TRBD1, 5 bases. The sequence came from a man aged 45 to 65 who received an inactivated influenza vaccine. In DNA, the CDR3 is TGTGCCAGCAGGAAGGGGAATCAGCCCCAGCATTTT. Translated: CASRKGNQPQHF.